This is a list of T cell receptor beta chains from one sample in a study of OX40 agonist ivuxolimab in advanced cancers. Assay used: immunoSEQ multiplex PCR; TCRdb lists only in-frame clones, some missing. The data contain roughly 29,000 clones, 90% of them singletons. The input for sequencing was CD4+ or CD8+ T cells sorted from blood, taken in a trial of the OX40 agonist ivuxolimab. These receptors were collected from an adult with an advanced solid tumor such as melanoma, head and neck, liver or kidney cancer. The CDR3 runs from the conserved cysteine through the conserved F or W. A D gene is named only where the DNA matches it firmly.

CASTWTENQPQHF	TGTGCCAGCACCTGGACAGAGAATCAGCCCCAGCATTTT	.	TRBJ1-5	TRBV6-6
CQGGQNTGELFF	TGTCAAGGAGGACAGAACACCGGGGAGCTGTTTTTT	.	TRBJ2-2	TRBV7-9
CASSSLAGTDTQYF	TGTGCCAGCAGTTCCCTAGCGGGAACAGATACGCAGTATTTT	TRBD2	TRBJ2-3	TRBV27
CASSITGTSGSTDTQYF	TGTGCCAGCTCAATAACCGGGACTAGCGGGAGCACAGATACGCAGTATTTT	TRBD2	TRBJ2-3	TRBV18
CAWSGLQSEQYF	TGTGCCTGGAGTGGTTTGCAGTCCGAGCAGTACTTC	.	TRBJ2-7	TRBV30
CAWSADALGEQYF	TGTGCCTGGAGCGCGGACGCTCTGGGGGAGCAGTACTTC	.	TRBJ2-7	TRBV30
CASSSEPGLGYEQYF	TGTGCCAGCAGTTCGGAACCGGGACTTGGCTACGAGCAGTACTTC	.	TRBJ2-7	TRBV27
CASSVGAGKETQYF	TGTGCCAGCAGTGTAGGGGCAGGGAAAGAGACCCAGTACTTC	.	TRBJ2-5	TRBV7-2
CASSGRTDNTEAFF	TGTGCCAGCAGCGGCCGGACAGATAACACTGAAGCTTTCTTT	.	TRBJ1-1	TRBV7-9
CASSQGTSGYNEQFF	TGCGCCAGCAGCCAGGGGACTAGCGGATACAATGAGCAGTTCTTC	TRBD2	TRBJ2-1	TRBV4-3
CASSRRLADEQYF	TGTGCCAGCAGCCGAAGACTAGCGGACGAGCAGTACTTC	TRBD2	TRBJ2-7	TRBV5-5